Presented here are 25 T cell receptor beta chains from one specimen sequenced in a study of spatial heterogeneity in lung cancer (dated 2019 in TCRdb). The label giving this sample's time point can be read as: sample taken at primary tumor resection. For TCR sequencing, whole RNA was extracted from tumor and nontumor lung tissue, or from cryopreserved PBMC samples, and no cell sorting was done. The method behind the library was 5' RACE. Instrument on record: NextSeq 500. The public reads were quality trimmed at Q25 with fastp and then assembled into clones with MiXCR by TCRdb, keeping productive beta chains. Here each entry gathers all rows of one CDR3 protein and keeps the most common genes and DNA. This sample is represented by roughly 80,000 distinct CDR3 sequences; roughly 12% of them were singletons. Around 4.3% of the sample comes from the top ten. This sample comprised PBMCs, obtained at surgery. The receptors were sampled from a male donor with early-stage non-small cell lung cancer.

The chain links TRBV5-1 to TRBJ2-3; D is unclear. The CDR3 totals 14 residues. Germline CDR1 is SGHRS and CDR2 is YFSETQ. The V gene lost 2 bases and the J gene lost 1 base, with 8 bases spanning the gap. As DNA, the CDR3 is TGCGCCAGCAGCTTAGAAGTCGGCACAGATACGCAGTATTTT. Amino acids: CASSLEVGTDTQYF.

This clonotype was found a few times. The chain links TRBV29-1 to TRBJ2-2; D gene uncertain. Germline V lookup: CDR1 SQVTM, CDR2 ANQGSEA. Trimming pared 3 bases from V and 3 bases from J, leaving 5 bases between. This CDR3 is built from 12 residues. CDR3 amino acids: CSVEVDTGELFF. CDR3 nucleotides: TGCAGCGTTGAGGTGGACACCGGGGAGCTGTTTTTT.

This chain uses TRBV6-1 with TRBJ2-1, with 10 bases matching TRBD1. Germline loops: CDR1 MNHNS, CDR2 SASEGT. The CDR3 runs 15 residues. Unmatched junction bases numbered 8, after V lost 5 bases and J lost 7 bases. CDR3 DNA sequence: TGTGCCAGCAGTCGCGGGACAGGGGAAAATAATGAGCAGTTCTTC. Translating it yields CASSRGTGENNEQFF.

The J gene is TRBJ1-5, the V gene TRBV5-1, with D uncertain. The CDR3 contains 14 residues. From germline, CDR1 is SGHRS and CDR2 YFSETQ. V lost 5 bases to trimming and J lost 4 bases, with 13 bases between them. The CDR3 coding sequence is TGCGCCAGCAGTTACGACGGAAATAATCAGCCCCAGCATTTT. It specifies CASSYDGNNQPQHF.

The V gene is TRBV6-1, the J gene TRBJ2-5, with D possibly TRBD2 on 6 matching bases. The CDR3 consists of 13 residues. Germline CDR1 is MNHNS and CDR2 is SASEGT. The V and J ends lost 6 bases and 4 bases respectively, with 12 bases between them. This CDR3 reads CASRRELAETQYF. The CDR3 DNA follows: TGTGCCAGCAGACGGGAACTAGCAGAGACCCAGTACTTC.

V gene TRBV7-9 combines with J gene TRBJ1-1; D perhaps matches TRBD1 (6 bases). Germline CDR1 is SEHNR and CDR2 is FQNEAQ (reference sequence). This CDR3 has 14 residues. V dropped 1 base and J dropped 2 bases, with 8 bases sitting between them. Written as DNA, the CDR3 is TGTGCCAGCAGCTTAGAGACAGGCAACACTGAAGCTTTCTTT. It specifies CASSLETGNTEAFF.

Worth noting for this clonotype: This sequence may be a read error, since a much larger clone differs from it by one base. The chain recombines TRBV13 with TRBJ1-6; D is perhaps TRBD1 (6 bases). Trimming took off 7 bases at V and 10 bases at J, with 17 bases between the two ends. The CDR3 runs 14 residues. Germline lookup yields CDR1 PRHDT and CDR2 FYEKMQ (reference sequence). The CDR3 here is CASIEGVEGSPLHF. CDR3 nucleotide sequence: TGTGCCAGCATAGAGGGGGTTGAAGGATCACCCCTCCACTTT.

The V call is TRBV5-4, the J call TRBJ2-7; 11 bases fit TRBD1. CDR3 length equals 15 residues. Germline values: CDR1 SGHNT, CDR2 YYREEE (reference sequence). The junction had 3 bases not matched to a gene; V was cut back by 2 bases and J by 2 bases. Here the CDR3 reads CASSFGQGATYEQYF. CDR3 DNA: TGTGCCAGCAGCTTTGGACAGGGGGCGACCTACGAGCAGTACTTC. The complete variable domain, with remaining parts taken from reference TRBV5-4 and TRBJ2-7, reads ETGVTQSPTHLIKTRGQQVTLRCSSQSGHNTVSWYQQALGQGPQFIFQYYREEENGRGNFPPRFSGLQFPNYSSELNVNALELDDSALYLCASSFGQGATYEQYFGPGTRLTVT.

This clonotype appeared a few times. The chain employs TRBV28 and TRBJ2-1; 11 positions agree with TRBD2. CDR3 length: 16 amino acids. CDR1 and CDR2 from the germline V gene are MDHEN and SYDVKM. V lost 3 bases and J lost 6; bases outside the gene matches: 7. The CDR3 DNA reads TGTGCCAGCAGTTTCCCCGGACTAGCGGGCCGCAATGAGCAGTTCTTC. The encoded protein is CASSFPGLAGRNEQFF.

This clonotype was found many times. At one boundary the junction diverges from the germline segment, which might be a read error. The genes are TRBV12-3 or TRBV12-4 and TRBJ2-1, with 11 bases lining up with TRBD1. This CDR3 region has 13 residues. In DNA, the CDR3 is TGTGCCAGCAGGTTAGGGACAGGGGGTGAGCAGTTCTTC. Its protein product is CASRLGTGGEQFF.

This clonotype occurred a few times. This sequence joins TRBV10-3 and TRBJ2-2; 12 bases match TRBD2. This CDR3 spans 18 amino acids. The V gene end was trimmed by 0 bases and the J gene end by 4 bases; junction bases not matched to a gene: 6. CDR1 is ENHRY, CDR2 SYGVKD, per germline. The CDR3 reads CAISESTSGGPGTGELFF. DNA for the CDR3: TGTGCCATCAGTGAGTCGACTAGCGGGGGCCCGGGCACCGGGGAGCTGTTTTTT.

The CDR3 coding sequence is TGTGCCAGCAGCTTGACTAGCAGAGAGACCCAGTACTTC. This gives the protein CASSLTSRETQYF. The gene calls are TRBV7-3 and TRBJ2-5, with 7 bases lining up with TRBD2. CDR3 length equals 13 residues. Germline trimming cut 3 bases from V and 4 bases from J; bases unmatched to any gene: 2. Germline CDR1 is SGHTA and CDR2 is FQGTGA.

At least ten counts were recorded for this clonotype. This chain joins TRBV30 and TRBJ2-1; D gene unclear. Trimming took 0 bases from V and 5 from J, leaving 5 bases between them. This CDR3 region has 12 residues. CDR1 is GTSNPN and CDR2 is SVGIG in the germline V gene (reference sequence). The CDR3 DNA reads TGTGCCTGGAGTGTCAGGAACAATGAGCAGTTCTTC. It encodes CAWSVRNNEQFF.

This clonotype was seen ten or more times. CDR3 protein: CSARVAGRNTEAFF. In nucleotides, the CDR3 is TGCAGTGCTAGAGTGGCCGGAAGGAACACTGAAGCTTTCTTT. The J gene is TRBJ1-1, the V gene TRBV20-1; D remains ambiguous. The CDR3 covers 14 residues. Germline V CDR1 and CDR2: DFQATT, SNEGSKA (reference sequence). V was cut by 1 base and J by 1 base, with 10 bases left in between.

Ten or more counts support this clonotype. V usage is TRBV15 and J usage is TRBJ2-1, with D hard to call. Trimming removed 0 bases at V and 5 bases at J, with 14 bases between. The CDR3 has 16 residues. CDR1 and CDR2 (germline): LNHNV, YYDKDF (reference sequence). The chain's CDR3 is CATSRDHSPGDNEQFF. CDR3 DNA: TGTGCCACCAGCAGAGATCACTCCCCAGGAGACAATGAGCAGTTCTTC.

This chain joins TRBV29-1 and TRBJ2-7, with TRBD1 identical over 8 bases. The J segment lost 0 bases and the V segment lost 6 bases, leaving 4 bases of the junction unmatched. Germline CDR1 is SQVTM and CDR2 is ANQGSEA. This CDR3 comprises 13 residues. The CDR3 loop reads CSVVTGDSYEQYF. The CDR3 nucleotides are TGCAGCGTGGTGACAGGGGACTCCTACGAGCAGTACTTC.

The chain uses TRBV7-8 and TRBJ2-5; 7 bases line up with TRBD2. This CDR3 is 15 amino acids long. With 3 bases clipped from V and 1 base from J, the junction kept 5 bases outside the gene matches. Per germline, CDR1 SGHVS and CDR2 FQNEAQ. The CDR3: CASSFGLAVQETQYF. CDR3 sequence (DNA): TGTGCCAGCAGCTTTGGGCTAGCGGTCCAAGAGACCCAGTACTTC.

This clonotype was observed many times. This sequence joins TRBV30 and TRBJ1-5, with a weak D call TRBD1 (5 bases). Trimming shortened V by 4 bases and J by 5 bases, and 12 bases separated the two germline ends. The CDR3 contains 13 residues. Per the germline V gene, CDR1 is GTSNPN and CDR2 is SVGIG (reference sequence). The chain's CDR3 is CAWTGAVDQPQHF. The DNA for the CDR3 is TGTGCCTGGACCGGGGCCGTCGATCAGCCCCAGCATTTT. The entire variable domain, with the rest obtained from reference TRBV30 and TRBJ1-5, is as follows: SQTIHQWPATLVQPVGSPLSLECTVEGTSNPNLYWYRQAAGRGLQLLFYSVGIGQISSEVPQNLSASRPQDRQFILSSKKLLLSDSGFYLCAWTGAVDQPQHFGDGTRLSIL.

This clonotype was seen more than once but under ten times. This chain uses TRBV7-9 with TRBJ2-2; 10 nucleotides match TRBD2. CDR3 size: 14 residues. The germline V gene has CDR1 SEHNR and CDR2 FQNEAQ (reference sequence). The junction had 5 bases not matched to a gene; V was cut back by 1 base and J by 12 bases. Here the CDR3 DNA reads TGTGCCAGCAGCTTAGGAGCGGGAGGGCCACAGCTGTTTTTT. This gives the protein CASSLGAGGPQLFF.

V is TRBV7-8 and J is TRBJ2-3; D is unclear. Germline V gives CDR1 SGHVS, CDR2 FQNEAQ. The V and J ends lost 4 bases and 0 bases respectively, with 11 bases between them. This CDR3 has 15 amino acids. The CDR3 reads CASSSFGSSTDTQYF. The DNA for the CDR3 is TGTGCCAGCAGCTCATTCGGGTCTAGCACAGATACGCAGTATTTT.

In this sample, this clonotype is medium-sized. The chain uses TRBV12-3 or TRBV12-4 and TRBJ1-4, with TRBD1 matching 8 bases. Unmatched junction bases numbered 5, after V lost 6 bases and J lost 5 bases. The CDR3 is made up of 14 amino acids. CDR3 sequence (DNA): TGTGCCAGCAGCCCTGGACAGGGCAATGAAAAACTGTTTTTT. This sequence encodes CASSPGQGNEKLFF.

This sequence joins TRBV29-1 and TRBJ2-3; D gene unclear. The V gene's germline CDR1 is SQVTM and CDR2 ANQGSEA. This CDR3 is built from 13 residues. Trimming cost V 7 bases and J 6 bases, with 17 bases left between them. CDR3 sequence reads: CSGIVARFDTQYF. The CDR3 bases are TGCAGCGGTATTGTCGCAAGGTTTGATACGCAGTATTTT.

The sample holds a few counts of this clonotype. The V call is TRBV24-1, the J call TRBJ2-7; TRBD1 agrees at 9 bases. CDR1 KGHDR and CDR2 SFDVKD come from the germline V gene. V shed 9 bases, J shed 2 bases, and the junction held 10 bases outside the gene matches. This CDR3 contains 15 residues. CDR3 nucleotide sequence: TGTGCCACCTCCCCGACAGGGGGGAACCCCTACGAGCAGTACTTC. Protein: CATSPTGGNPYEQYF.

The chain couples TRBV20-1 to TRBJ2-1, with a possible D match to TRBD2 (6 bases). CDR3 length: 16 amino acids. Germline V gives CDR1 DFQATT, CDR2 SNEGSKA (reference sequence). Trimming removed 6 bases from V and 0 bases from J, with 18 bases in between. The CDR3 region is CSANVAGPSSYNEQFF. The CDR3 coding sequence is TGCAGTGCCAATGTGGCGGGGCCGAGCTCCTACAATGAGCAGTTCTTC.

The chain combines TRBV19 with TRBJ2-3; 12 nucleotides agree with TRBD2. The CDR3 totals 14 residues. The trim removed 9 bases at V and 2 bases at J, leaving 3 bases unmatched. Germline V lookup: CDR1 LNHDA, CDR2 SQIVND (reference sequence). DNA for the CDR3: TGTGCCAGCAGACTAGCGGGGGACACAGATACGCAGTATTTT. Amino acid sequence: CASRLAGDTDTQYF.